This TCR beta chain stems from a study of T-cell reconstitution after alpha-beta-depleted transplantation in children. Findings of the study overall: Fresh T-cell production supplied most of the T-cell counts and diversity seen one year after transplant. Expanded graft clones numbering several hundred reportedly gave rise to alpha-beta T cells about two months after transplant. The origin of high day-60 TCRbeta diversity in some patients lay in surviving recipient T cells and thymic progenitors.

This CDR3 has 13 amino acids. V shed 8 bases and J 6 bases; nucleotides not matched to a gene: 6. Germline V gene data show CDR1 as MDHEN and CDR2 as SYDVKM. During its preparation, the TCRbeta library received unique molecular identifiers. TCRdb ran MiXCR on the PCR reads and lists one entry per CDR3 protein. The sample lists 200,000 to 250,000 distinct CDR3 sequences, around 7.8% occurring once. This clonotype was detected ten times or more. The antigen is undetermined. This TCR was sampled from a male patient younger than 18 who had a stem cell transplant for acute lymphoblastic leukemia, so the T cells may come from the graft donor. Material: PBMCs, mostly from graft donor cells, obtained 180 days after TCRalphabeta/CD19-depleted stem cell transplant. The chain joins TRBV28 to TRBJ2-7; 11 bases line up with TRBD1. The CDR3 here is CASRDRGVFEQYF. CDR3 sequence (DNA): TGTGCCAGCCGGGACAGGGGGGTTTTCGAGCAGTACTTC.